The 22 T cell receptor beta chains in this list originate from one sample, sequenced in a study of T cells in Graves' hyperthyroidism and ophthalmopathy. TCR beta CDR3 regions were amplified from RNA transcripts. Initially, a first-round RT-PCR of the TCR CDR3 employed the HTBI primer set. One entry per CDR3 protein, called by TCRdb with MiXCR from the multiplex PCR reads. The sample has approximately 600,000 distinct CDR3 sequences; under 20% are singletons. Sample: blood. The receptors were sampled from a woman in her twenties or thirties with Graves' hyperthyroidism.

This clonotype came up many times. The CDR3 coding sequence is TGCGCCAGCAGCTGGAAAGCGGGAGTTTCCTACAATGAGCAGTTCTTC. Translation: CASSWKAGVSYNEQFF. J is TRBJ2-1 and V is TRBV5-1; 8 nucleotides agree with TRBD2. CDR3 length: 16 amino acids. The ends lost 3 bases at V and 1 base at J; junction bases unmatched: 6. In germline, CDR1 is SGHRS, CDR2 YFSETQ.

This clonotype was picked up a small number of times. The rearrangement uses TRBV7-9 and TRBJ2-1; the D gene is possibly TRBD2 (5 bases). The CDR3 has 14 residues. Germline V gene data show CDR1 as SEHNR and CDR2 as FQNEAQ (reference sequence). V was shortened by 5 bases and J by 6 bases, with 14 bases between the two germline ends. The CDR3 here is CASSGRAVPNEQFF. CDR3 nucleotide sequence: TGTGCCAGCAGCGGGAGAGCCGTCCCCAATGAGCAGTTCTTC.

Many counts were recorded for this clonotype. This chain connects TRBV7-8 to TRBJ1-1; D is undetermined. Trimming took off 1 base at V and 4 bases at J, with 7 bases between the two ends. The germline V gene encodes CDR1 SGHVS and CDR2 FQNEAQ. The CDR3 loop spans 13 amino acids. Here the CDR3 reads CASSLVPGTEAFF. Written as DNA, the CDR3 is TGTGCCAGCAGCTTAGTCCCGGGCACTGAAGCTTTCTTT. Looking up the rest from reference TRBV7-8 and TRBJ1-1 gives the full variable domain: GAGVSQSPRYKVAKRGQDVALRCDPISGHVSLFWYQQALGQGPEFLTYFQNEAQLDKSGLPSDRFFAERPEGSVSTLKIQRTQQEDSAVYLCASSLVPGTEAFFGQGTRLTVV.

This clonotype came up a few times. The chain uses TRBV30 and TRBJ1-1; possible D gene TRBD1, 5 bases. The V gene lost 2 bases and the J gene lost 4 bases, with 14 bases spanning the gap. CDR3 length: 14 residues. Germline assignment: CDR1 GTSNPN and CDR2 SVGIG (reference sequence). This CDR3 is CAWSPSWGSTEAFF. As DNA, the CDR3 is TGTGCCTGGAGTCCCTCTTGGGGGAGCACTGAAGCTTTCTTT.

This clonotype was observed a handful of times. The gene calls are TRBV27 and TRBJ2-7; 10 bases line up with TRBD2. Germline CDR1 and CDR2: MNHEY and SMNVEV (reference sequence). The length of the CDR3 is 15 residues. J lost 1 base, V lost 5 bases, and 5 bases had no gene match. The CDR3 protein is CASSIGLAVSYEQYF. Written as DNA, the CDR3 is TGTGCCAGCAGTATAGGACTAGCGGTTTCCTACGAGCAGTACTTC.

This clonotype occurred many times. CDR3 loop: CASSSVRTGVAYEQYF. In nucleotides, the CDR3 is TGTGCCAGCAGTTCCGTAAGGACAGGGGTGGCCTACGAGCAGTACTTC. The rearrangement links TRBV6-2 or TRBV6-3 to TRBJ2-7; TRBD1 agrees at 9 bases. Germline assignment: CDR1 MNHEY and CDR2 SVGEGT. Trimming at V came to 4 bases and at J to 2 bases, leaving 9 bases not matched to a gene. The CDR3 loop spans 16 amino acids.

This clonotype was observed many times. The rearrangement joins TRBV25-1 to TRBJ2-5, with 8 bases aligning to TRBD2. This CDR3 is 14 amino acids long. V trimming: 9 bases; J trimming: 7 bases; junction bases outside the gene matches: 13. CDR1 MGHDK and CDR2 SYGVNS come from the germline V gene. CDR3 bases: TGTGCCAGTAGTCAAGGCGGGAGGTGGGTGACCCAGTACTTC. This translates into CASSQGGRWVTQYF.

This clonotype was counted a few times. CDR3 amino acids: CASSAAGTGTGELFF. CDR3 DNA sequence: TGTGCCAGCAGCGCAGCCGGGACAGGCACCGGGGAGCTGTTTTTT. This sequence joins TRBV9 and TRBJ2-2; 8 nucleotides line up with TRBD1. There are 15 residues in the CDR3. Germline CDR1 is SGDLS and CDR2 is YYNGEE. The V and J ends lost 3 bases and 4 bases, in that order; junction bases with no gene match: 5. The full variable domain, in which reference TRBV9 and TRBJ2-2 provide the parts outside the CDR3, is DSGVTQTPKHLITATGQRVTLRCSPRSGDLSVYWYQQSLDQGLQFLIQYYNGEERAKGNILERFSAQQFPDLHSELNLSSLELGDSALYFCASSAAGTGTGELFFGEGSRLTVL.

The chain couples TRBV7-9 to TRBJ1-2; the D gene is possibly TRBD1 (6 bases). CDR3 size: 15 residues. V was clipped by 5 bases and J by 0 bases, with 13 bases between them. CDR1 is SEHNR and CDR2 is FQNEAQ in the germline V gene (reference sequence). The CDR3 DNA follows: TGTGCCAGCAGCCGAGTCGGACAGCCTAACTATGGCTACACCTTC. Its protein is CASSRVGQPNYGYTF.

This clonotype was picked up many times. The J gene is TRBJ2-7, the V gene TRBV18, with 10 bases fitting TRBD2. The ends lost 3 bases at V and 7 bases at J; junction bases unmatched: 9. From germline, CDR1 is KGHSH and CDR2 LQKENI. The CDR3 length is 15 residues. The CDR3 is CASSPVLAGRSEQYF. CDR3 coding DNA: TGTGCCAGCTCACCGGTACTAGCGGGAAGGTCGGAGCAGTACTTC.

The CDR3 reads CSQAGEDYNEQFF. The CDR3 DNA is TGCAGTCAAGCGGGAGAGGACTACAATGAGCAGTTCTTC. The chain has TRBV20-1 and TRBJ2-1; 8 bases line up with TRBD2. CDR1 DFQATT and CDR2 SNEGSKA come from the germline V gene (reference sequence). V lost 8 bases, J lost 3 bases, and 6 bases stayed unmatched. The CDR3 spans 13 residues.

This clonotype was picked up many times. The chain combines TRBV28 with TRBJ2-7; no firm D call. CDR3 length: 15 residues. Trimming took 5 bases from V and 1 from J, leaving 15 bases between them. Looked up from germline, CDR1 is MDHEN and CDR2 is SYDVKM. The DNA of the CDR3 is TGTGCCAGCAGTCCCCTGGGTAGCCGATCCTACGAGCAGTACTTC. It yields the protein CASSPLGSRSYEQYF.

This clonotype was observed many times. The genes are TRBV28 and TRBJ2-7; TRBD2 matches 7 bases. Per germline, CDR1 MDHEN and CDR2 SYDVKM. The CDR3 runs 13 residues. The V and J ends lost 3 bases and 5 bases, in that order; junction bases with no gene match: 4. Here the CDR3 reads CASSLTSFHEQYF. In nucleotides, the CDR3 is TGTGCCAGCAGTTTGACTAGCTTCCACGAGCAGTACTTC.

V gene TRBV7-3 combines with J gene TRBJ2-6, with D possibly matching TRBD1 (6 bases). Germline CDR1 and CDR2: SGHTA and FQGTGA. CDR3 length: 20 residues. Between the trimmed V and J ends, which lost 4 bases and 3 bases, there was a span of 25 bases. The CDR3 coding sequence is TGTGCCAGCAGCTCCACAAGGCTGGGGGCGCTTCCCTTTGGGGCCAACGTCCTGACTTTC. Its protein is CASSSTRLGALPFGANVLTF.

As DNA, the CDR3 is TGTGCCAGTGGGGGCTACGGGACTCAGAACACTGAAGCTTTCTTT. This gives the protein CASGGYGTQNTEAFF. The chain uses TRBV19 and TRBJ1-1, with D possibly TRBD1 on 6 matching bases. Germline values: CDR1 LNHDA, CDR2 SQIVND (reference sequence). There are 15 residues in the CDR3. Trimming stripped 8 bases from V and 1 base from J, with 17 bases between.

This clonotype occurred many times. The chain is built from TRBV11-1 and TRBJ2-1; D ambiguous. Germline V gives CDR1 SGHAT, CDR2 FQDESV (reference sequence). The CDR3 is made up of 16 amino acids. Trimming removed 4 bases from V and 0 bases from J, with 13 bases in between. The CDR3 is CASSSLVKSSYNEQFF. The CDR3 DNA follows: TGTGCCAGCAGCTCCCTAGTAAAAAGCTCCTACAATGAGCAGTTCTTC. Filled out from reference TRBV11-1 and TRBJ2-1, the complete variable domain reads EAEVAQSPRYKITEKSQAVAFWCDPISGHATLYWYRQILGQGPELLVQFQDESVVDDSQLPKDRFSAERLKGVDSTLKIQPAELGDSAMYLCASSSLVKSSYNEQFFGPGTRLTVL.

This chain joins TRBV3-1 and TRBJ1-2; D remains unclear. The CDR3 is 15 amino acids. Trimming cost V 2 bases and J 7 bases, with 17 bases left between them. Germline CDR1 is LGHDT and CDR2 is YNNKEL (reference sequence). CDR3 nucleotides: TGTGCCAGCAGCCAAAAACCAAATTACCATCGTGGCTACACCTTC. Its protein is CASSQKPNYHRGYTF.

This clonotype was seen at least ten times. V is TRBV2 and J is TRBJ2-1; D is tentatively TRBD1 or TRBD2 (5 bases each). This CDR3 has 15 amino acids. Germline CDR1 is SNHLY and CDR2 is FYNNEI. V lost 3 bases and J 1 base, leaving 10 bases between the germline ends. CDR3 nucleotide sequence: TGTGCCAGCAGTGATTGGGACGCATCCTACAATGAGCAGTTCTTC. Amino acids: CASSDWDASYNEQFF.

In this sample, this clonotype turned up a few times. This chain connects TRBV20-1 to TRBJ1-1; 7 bases are a match to TRBD1. Trimming took 3 bases from V and 2 from J; bases not matched to a gene: 3. In germline, CDR1 is DFQATT, CDR2 SNEGSKA (reference sequence). This CDR3 spans 13 amino acids. CDR3 nucleotide sequence: TGCAGTGCTAGCCCAGGGGGAAACACTGAAGCTTTCTTT. Protein sequence: CSASPGGNTEAFF.

In its sample, this clonotype was seen many times. V gene TRBV11-2 combines with J gene TRBJ2-5; 7 bases are a match to TRBD1. V was pared by 4 bases and J by 2 bases, with 10 bases of the junction left unmatched. Germline V gene sequence: CDR1 SGHAT, CDR2 FQNNGV. The length of the CDR3 is 16 residues. The CDR3 loop is CASSSRDRVTQETQYF. For the CDR3, the DNA is TGTGCCAGCAGCTCAAGAGACAGGGTAACGCAAGAGACCCAGTACTTC. The variable domain in full, with the rest retrieved from reference TRBV11-2 and TRBJ2-5, is EAGVAQSPRYKIIEKRQSVAFWCNPISGHATLYWYQQILGQGPKLLIQFQNNGVVDDSQLPKDRFSAERLKGVDSTLKIQPAKLEDSAVYLCASSSRDRVTQETQYFGPGTRLLVL.

This clonotype was seen a handful of times. The chain employs TRBV6-1 and TRBJ2-7; TRBD2 matches 7 bases. This CDR3 has 14 residues. Germline loops: CDR1 MNHNS, CDR2 SASEGT. The J segment lost 4 bases and the V segment lost 4 bases, leaving 7 bases of the junction unmatched. CDR3 protein: CASSGGRSLYEQYF. CDR3 nucleotide sequence: TGTGCCAGCAGTGGCGGGAGATCTTTGTACGAGCAGTACTTC.

This chain connects TRBV29-1 to TRBJ2-2, with 7 bases matching TRBD1. Germline V gives CDR1 SQVTM, CDR2 ANQGSEA. The J segment lost 6 bases and the V segment lost 4 bases, leaving 5 bases of the junction unmatched. The length of the CDR3 is 13 residues. This CDR3 reads CSVGTTGPGELFF. DNA for the CDR3: TGCAGCGTTGGAACGACAGGGCCCGGGGAGCTGTTTTTT.